This T cell receptor beta chain comes out of a study of cytomegalovirus exposure and HLA in healthy donors. On this clone: Its antigen is still unknown.

The study's findings and limits: No immune exposure information besides CMV serostatus was available. Highly shared variants forming one cluster were likely a sequencing artifact.

PCR primers comprised 60 Vbeta and 13 Jbeta primers. Data came from immunoSEQ multiplex PCR; TCRdb stores just in-frame clones and leaves some out. This table has about 170,000 clones, roughly 85% appearing once. CDR3 length: 13 amino acids. Germline lookup yields CDR1 MNHEY and CDR2 SMNVEV (reference sequence). The ends lost 0 bases at V and 8 bases at J; junction bases unmatched: 3. This receptor was taken from a man aged 25-45 years in good health and CMV-seropositive. Specimen: PBMCs. This chain connects TRBV27 to TRBJ1-2; 7 positions agree with TRBD1. CDR3 region: CASSLSHRGGYTF. The CDR3 nucleotides are TGTGCCAGCAGTTTATCCCACAGGGGCGGCTACACCTTC.